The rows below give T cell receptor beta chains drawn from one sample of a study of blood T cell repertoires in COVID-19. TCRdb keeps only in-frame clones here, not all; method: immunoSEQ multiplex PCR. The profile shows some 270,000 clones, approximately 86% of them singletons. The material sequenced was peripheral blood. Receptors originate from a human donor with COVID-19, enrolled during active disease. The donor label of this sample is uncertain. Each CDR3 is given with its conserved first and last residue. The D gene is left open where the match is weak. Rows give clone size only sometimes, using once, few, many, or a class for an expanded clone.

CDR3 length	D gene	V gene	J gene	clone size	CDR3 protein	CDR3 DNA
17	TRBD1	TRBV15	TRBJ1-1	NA	CATSPLGTGPSNTEAFF	TGTGCCACCAGCCCACTCGGGACAGGGCCCTCGAACACTGAAGCTTTCTTT
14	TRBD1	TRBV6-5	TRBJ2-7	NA	CASTSTGDAYEQYF	TGTGCCAGCACCTCGACAGGGGACGCCTACGAGCAGTACTTC
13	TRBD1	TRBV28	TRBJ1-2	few	CASTMDRHYGYTF	TGTGCCAGCACTATGGACAGGCATTATGGCTACACCTTC
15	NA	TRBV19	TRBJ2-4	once	CASTGNRGRGNIQYF	TGTGCCAGTACCGGGAACAGAGGCAGGGGAAACATTCAGTACTTC
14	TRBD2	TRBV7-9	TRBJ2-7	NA	CASSFSGSTYEQYF	TGTGCCAGCAGCTTTAGCGGGAGCACCTACGAGCAGTACTTC
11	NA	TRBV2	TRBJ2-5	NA	CASQGRGTQYF	TGTGCCAGTCAGGGGAGGGGGACCCAGTACTTC
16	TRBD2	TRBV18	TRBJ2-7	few	CASSPTGREGRYEQYF	TGTGCCAGCTCACCAACCGGACGGGAGGGCCGGTACGAGCAGTACTTC
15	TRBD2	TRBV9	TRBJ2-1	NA	CASSVGASGLNEQFF	TGTGCCAGCAGCGTAGGGGCTAGCGGGCTCAATGAGCAGTTCTTC
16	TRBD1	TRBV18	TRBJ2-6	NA	CASSVGQASGANVLTF	TGTGCCAGCTCAGTCGGACAGGCCTCTGGGGCCAACGTCCTGACTTTC
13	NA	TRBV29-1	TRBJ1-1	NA	CSVQGTIWTEAFF	TGCAGCGTTCAGGGGACAATCTGGACTGAAGCTTTCTTT
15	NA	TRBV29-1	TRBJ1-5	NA	CSVSNGGSGNQPQHF	TGCAGCGTTTCTAACGGGGGGTCTGGCAATCAGCCCCAGCATTTT
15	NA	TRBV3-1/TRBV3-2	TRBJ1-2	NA	CASSQESRAGNGYTF	TGTGCCAGCAGCCAAGAGAGTCGGGCAGGGAATGGCTACACCTTC
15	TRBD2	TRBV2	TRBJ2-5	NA	CASSKLAGGQETQYF	TGTGCCAGCAGCAAACTAGCGGGAGGGCAAGAGACCCAGTACTTC
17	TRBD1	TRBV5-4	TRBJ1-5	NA	CASSLGQGDRSNQPQHF	TGTGCCAGCAGCTTGGGACAGGGAGACCGGAGCAATCAGCCCCAGCATTTT
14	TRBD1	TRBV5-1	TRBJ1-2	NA	CASRETGEGYGYTF	TGCGCCAGCAGAGAGACAGGGGAGGGCTATGGCTACACCTTC
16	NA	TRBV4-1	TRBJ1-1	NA	CASSPRQGSENTEAFF	TGCGCCAGCAGCCCCCGGCAGGGATCCGAGAACACTGAAGCTTTCTTT
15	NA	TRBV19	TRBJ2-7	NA	CASSLRAEPGDEQYF	TGTGCCAGTAGTCTTAGAGCGGAGCCGGGGGACGAGCAGTACTTC
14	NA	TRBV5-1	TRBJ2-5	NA	CASSLGQSQETQYF	TGCGCCAGCAGCTTGGGGCAGTCCCAAGAGACCCAGTACTTC
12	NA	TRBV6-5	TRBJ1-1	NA	CAGQAWDTEAFF	TGTGCTGGGCAAGCTTGGGACACTGAAGCTTTCTTT
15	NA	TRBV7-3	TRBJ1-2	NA	CASSGLLQGAYGYTF	TGTGCCAGCAGCGGTCTCTTACAGGGTGCCTATGGCTACACCTTC
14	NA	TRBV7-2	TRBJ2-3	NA	CASSLVPEADTQYF	TGTGCCAGCAGCTTAGTCCCAGAGGCAGATACGCAGTATTTT
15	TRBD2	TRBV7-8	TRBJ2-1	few	CASSSRRLAGDEQFF	TGTGCCAGCAGCTCCCGTAGACTAGCGGGAGACGAGCAGTTCTTC
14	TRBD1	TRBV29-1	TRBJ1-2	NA	CSVGDRERNYGYTF	TGCAGCGTCGGGGACAGGGAAAGGAACTATGGCTACACCTTC
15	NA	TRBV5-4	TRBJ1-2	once	CASSFAGVGLYGYTF	TGTGCCAGCTCATTCGCGGGGGTGGGACTCTATGGCTACACCTTC
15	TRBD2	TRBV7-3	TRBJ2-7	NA	CASSLSGSGPYEQYF	TGTGCCAGCAGCCTTAGCGGGAGTGGGCCCTACGAGCAGTACTTC
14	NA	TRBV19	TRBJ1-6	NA	CASTHGGERSPLHF	TGTGCCAGTACCCATGGGGGGGAGAGGTCACCCCTCCACTTT
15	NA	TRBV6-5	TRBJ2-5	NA	CASSVVWGGQETQYF	TGTGCCAGCAGCGTGGTTTGGGGAGGACAAGAGACCCAGTACTTC
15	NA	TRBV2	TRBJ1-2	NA	CASRSDGQASYGYTF	TGTGCCAGCAGGTCCGACGGCCAGGCCAGCTATGGCTACACCTTC
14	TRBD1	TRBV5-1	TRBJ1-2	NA	CASSSGTAGYGYTF	TGCGCCAGCAGCTCCGGGACAGCTGGCTATGGCTACACCTTC
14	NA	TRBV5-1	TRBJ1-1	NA	CASSLSVRDTEAFF	TGCGCCAGCAGCTTGTCTGTGAGGGACACTGAAGCTTTCTTT
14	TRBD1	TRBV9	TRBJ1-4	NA	CASSQGGYGEKLFF	TGTGCCAGCAGCCAGGGGGGCTACGGTGAAAAACTGTTTTTT
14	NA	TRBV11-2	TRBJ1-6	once	CASSLDGADRPLHF	TGTGCCAGCAGCTTAGATGGGGCGGATAGGCCCCTCCACTTT
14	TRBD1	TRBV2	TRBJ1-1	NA	CASSEGQGYPEAFF	TGTGCCAGCAGTGAAGGACAGGGGTATCCTGAAGCTTTCTTT
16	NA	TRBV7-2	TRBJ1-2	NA	CASSLGGSGRDYGYTF	TGTGCCAGCAGCTTAGGGGGTTCGGGGAGGGACTATGGCTACACCTTC
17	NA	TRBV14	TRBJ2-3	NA	CASSQEKGAASTDTQYF	TGTGCCAGCAGCCAAGAGAAAGGAGCGGCTAGCACAGATACGCAGTATTTT
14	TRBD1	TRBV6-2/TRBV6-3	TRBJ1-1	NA	CASSYIRTGGEAFF	TGTGCCAGCAGTTATATCCGGACAGGGGGTGAAGCTTTCTTT
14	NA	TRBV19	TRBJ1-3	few	CASSLDSSGNTIYF	TGTGCCAGTAGCCTGGACAGCTCTGGAAACACCATATATTTT
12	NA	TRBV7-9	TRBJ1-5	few	CASSSGSQPQHF	TGTGCCAGCAGCTCGGGAAGTCAGCCCCAGCATTTT
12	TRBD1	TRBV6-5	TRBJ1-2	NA	CASSRQGGGYTF	TGTGCCAGCAGCCGACAGGGTGGTGGCTACACCTTC
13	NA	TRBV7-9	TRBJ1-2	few	CASSTGQNYGYTF	TGTGCCAGCAGCACTGGACAGAACTATGGCTACACCTTC
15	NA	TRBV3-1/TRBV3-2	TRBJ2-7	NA	CASSPAGAPPYEQYF	TGTGCCAGCAGCCCCGCTGGGGCCCCCCCCTACGAGCAGTACTTC
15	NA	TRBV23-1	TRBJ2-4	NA	CASSQIDPTGNIQYF	TGCGCCAGCAGTCAGATCGACCCAACCGGGAACATTCAGTACTTC
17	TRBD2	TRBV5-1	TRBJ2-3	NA	CASSSGLAGGSTDTQYF	TGCGCCAGCAGCTCGGGACTAGCGGGAGGGTCCACAGATACGCAGTATTTT
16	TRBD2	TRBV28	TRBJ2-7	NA	CASSFSGLAGSYEQYF	TGTGCCAGCAGTTTCTCTGGGCTAGCGGGGTCCTACGAGCAGTACTTC
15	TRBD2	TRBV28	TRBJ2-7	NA	CASSPPGTRLYEQYF	TGTGCCAGCAGTCCTCCCGGGACTAGACTCTACGAGCAGTACTTC
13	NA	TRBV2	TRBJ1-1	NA	CASRGEENTEAFF	TGTGCCAGCAGGGGGGAGGAGAACACTGAAGCTTTCTTT
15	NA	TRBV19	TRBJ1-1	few	CASNIQGVMNTEAFF	TGTGCCAGCAATATACAGGGTGTGATGAACACTGAAGCTTTCTTT
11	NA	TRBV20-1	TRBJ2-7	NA	CSAGLAYEQYF	TGCAGTGCTGGCCTAGCCTACGAGCAGTACTTC
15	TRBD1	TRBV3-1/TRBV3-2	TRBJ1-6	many	CASSQMGQGSAPLHF	TGTGCCAGCAGCCAAATGGGACAGGGGTCGGCACCCCTCCACTTT
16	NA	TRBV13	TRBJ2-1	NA	CASSLGVNSGYNEQFF	TGTGCCAGCAGCTTAGGGGTGAATAGCGGATACAATGAGCAGTTCTTC
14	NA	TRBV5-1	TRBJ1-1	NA	CASSLFQMNTEAFF	TGCGCCAGCAGCTTGTTCCAGATGAACACTGAAGCTTTCTTT
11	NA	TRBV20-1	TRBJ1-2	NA	CSAWTAPGYTF	TGCAGTGCTTGGACAGCCCCCGGCTACACCTTC
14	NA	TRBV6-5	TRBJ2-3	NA	CASSQEGRTDTQYF	TGTGCCAGCTCCCAGGAGGGCCGCACAGATACGCAGTATTTT
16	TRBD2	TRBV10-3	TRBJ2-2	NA	CAISEWERGNTGELFF	TGTGCCATCAGTGAATGGGAGCGGGGGAACACCGGGGAGCTGTTTTTT
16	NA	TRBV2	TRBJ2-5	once	CASSEPRDGGGETQYF	TGTGCCAGCAGTGAACCCAGGGACGGCGGAGGGGAGACCCAGTACTTC
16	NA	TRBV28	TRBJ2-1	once	CASRKRRTLSYNEQFF	TGTGCCAGCAGAAAACGTAGGACTCTCTCCTACAATGAGCAGTTCTTC
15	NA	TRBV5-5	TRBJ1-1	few	CASSVLQGRVTEAFF	TGTGCCAGCAGCGTATTACAGGGAAGGGTCACTGAAGCTTTCTTT
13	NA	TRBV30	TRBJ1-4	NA	CAWCGAGNEKLFF	TGTGCCTGGTGTGGGGCGGGTAATGAAAAACTGTTTTTT
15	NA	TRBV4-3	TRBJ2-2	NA	CASSQAIATTGELFF	TGCGCCAGCAGCCAAGCTATAGCTACCACCGGGGAGCTGTTTTTT
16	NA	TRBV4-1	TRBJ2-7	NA	CASSQDEGDIVYEQYF	TGCGCCAGCAGCCAAGATGAGGGGGACATCGTCTACGAGCAGTACTTC